These 4 T cell receptor beta chains were all obtained from the same sample, sequenced in a study of blood T cell repertoires in COVID-19. Using immunoSEQ multiplex PCR, the repertoire was profiled, and TCRdb retains in-frame clones only, with some absent. The sample lists 78,000 or so clones, around 83% seen once, with around 9.7% in the top ten. The material sequenced was peripheral blood. The source is a human donor in a cohort sampled during active COVID-19.

This clone was seen many times. The rearrangement uses TRBV4-2 and TRBJ2-1, with 8 bases that match TRBD2. CDR3 length: 13 residues. Trimming cost V 0 bases and J 12 bases; bases outside gene matches: 4. Germline CDR1 and CDR2: LGHNA and YNFKEQ. CDR3 nucleotides: TGTGCCAGCAGCCAAGATCCGCGGGGGGTGCAGTTCTTC. It translates to CASSQDPRGVQFF.

The chain has TRBV5-6 and TRBJ2-5, with TRBD1 identical over 7 bases. Germline V gives CDR1 SGHDT, CDR2 YYEEEE. V lost 0 bases to trimming and J lost 5 bases; unmatched junction nucleotides: 7. The CDR3 is 15 amino acids. The CDR3 here is CASSLEVRGWETQYF. CDR3 DNA sequence: TGTGCCAGCAGCTTGGAGGTCAGGGGGTGGGAGACCCAGTACTTC.

The chain joins TRBV30 to TRBJ2-5; no definite D call. The germline CDR1 and CDR2 sequences are GTSNPN and SVGIG (reference sequence). V lost 0 bases to trimming and J lost 7 bases, with 15 bases between them. The CDR3 length is 14 residues. CDR3 protein: CAWSVQSGLGTQYF. The CDR3 DNA reads as TGTGCCTGGAGTGTTCAATCAGGTTTAGGGACCCAGTACTTC.

The rearrangement links TRBV10-3 to TRBJ2-4; 7 positions agree with TRBD1. V was clipped by 7 bases and J by 8 bases; unmatched bases: 5. The V gene's germline CDR1 is ENHRY and CDR2 SYGVKD. The CDR3 is made up of 12 amino acids. CDR3 protein: CAIKRQGDIQYF. Here the CDR3 DNA reads TGTGCCATCAAAAGGCAGGGGGACATTCAGTACTTC.